These T cell receptor beta chains were read from a single sample in a study of cytomegalovirus exposure and HLA in healthy donors. Measured with immunoSEQ multiplex PCR; TCRdb has only the in-frame clones, and not every one. The sample yields under 200,000 clones, roughly 80% seen once. The sample comprised PBMCs. The source of these receptors is a woman aged 18-29 years in good health and CMV-seronegative. Both conserved end residues are part of each CDR3. D genes are given only for firm matches. Clone size is shown for a subset of rows, as once, few, many or a class of expanded clone.

V gene	D gene	clone size	J gene	CDR3 DNA	CDR3 protein
TRBV5-1	.	.	TRBJ2-3	TGCGCCAGCAGCTTAACATCTAGCACAGATACGCAGTATTTT	CASSLTSSTDTQYF
TRBV10-1	TRBD2	.	TRBJ2-1	TGCGCCAGCAGATCTCCAGGACTAGTGAGTGAGCAGTTCTTC	CASRSPGLVSEQFF
TRBV18	TRBD1	.	TRBJ2-2	TGTGCCAGCTCCCCTCGTTCCGGGACAGGCTACACCGGGGAGCTGTTTTTT	CASSPRSGTGYTGELFF
TRBV19	TRBD1	.	TRBJ1-2	TGTGCCAGTAGTATCGGGACAGGGTGGATCTATGGCTACACCTTC	CASSIGTGWIYGYTF
TRBV4-3	.	.	TRBJ1-4	TGCGCCAGCAGCCAGCACGGGGTTGCAACTAATGAAAAACTGTTTTTT	CASSQHGVATNEKLFF
TRBV9	TRBD2	once	TRBJ2-1	TGTGCCAGCAGCAGACTAGCGGGAGAAAGGAATGAGCAGTTCTTC	CASSRLAGERNEQFF
TRBV27	TRBD1	.	TRBJ1-1	TGTGCCAGCAGTCCCCGACAGGGGAGGGACACTGAAGCTTTCTTT	CASSPRQGRDTEAFF
TRBV5-1	.	.	TRBJ2-3	TGCGCCAGCAGCTTGACCAGTCCCTTCACAGATACGCAGTATTTT	CASSLTSPFTDTQYF
TRBV28	.	.	TRBJ2-1	TGTGCCAGCAGCTCCTCCGGACTGGACTACAATGAGCAGTTCTTC	CASSSSGLDYNEQFF
TRBV7-9	TRBD1	.	TRBJ2-7	TGTGCCAGCAGCTTAGGTGGACAGGGCCCCTACGAGCAGTACTTC	CASSLGGQGPYEQYF
TRBV27	.	.	TRBJ2-7	TGTGCCAGCAGTTCAGGAGGCAGCTCCTACGAGCAGTACTTC	CASSSGGSSYEQYF